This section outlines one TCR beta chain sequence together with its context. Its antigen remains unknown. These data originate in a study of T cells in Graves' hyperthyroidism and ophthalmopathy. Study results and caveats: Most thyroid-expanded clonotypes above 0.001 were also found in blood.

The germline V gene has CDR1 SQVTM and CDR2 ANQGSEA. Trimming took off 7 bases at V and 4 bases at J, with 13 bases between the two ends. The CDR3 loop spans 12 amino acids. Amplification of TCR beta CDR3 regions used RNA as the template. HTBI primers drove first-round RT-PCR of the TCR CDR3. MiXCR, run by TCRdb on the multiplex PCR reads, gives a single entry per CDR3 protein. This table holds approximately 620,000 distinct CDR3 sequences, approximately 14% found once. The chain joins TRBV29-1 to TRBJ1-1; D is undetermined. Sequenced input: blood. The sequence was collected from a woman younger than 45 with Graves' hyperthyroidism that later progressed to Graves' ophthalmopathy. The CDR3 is CSGGGGSTEAFF. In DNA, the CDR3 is TGCAGCGGCGGAGGAGGGAGCACTGAAGCTTTCTTT.